Below, 30 T cell receptor beta chains from the same sample are listed, as sequenced in a study of blood T cells in healthy people across ages. Next came a second PCR, run for roughly 6 to 11 cycles, which used a sample-barcoded 5' primer along with a J-beta primer mix. TCRdb independently ran MiXCR on the 5' RACE reads; one entry per CDR3 protein. The sample lists roughly 1 million distinct CDR3 sequences; around 25% were seen once. The same sample was also studied in work on T cells of mothers and their children.

The source material was blood. These receptors all come from a girl aged 2-15 years in good health.

This clonotype was seen only a few times. The V and J genes are TRBV11-2 and TRBJ2-5; the D is unclear. The CDR3 contains 15 residues. Germline V gene sequence: CDR1 SGHAT, CDR2 FQNNGV. The ends were cut back, 5 bases at V and 3 bases at J, with 16 bases in the middle. The CDR3 region is CASSRWRDLEETQYF. CDR3 coding DNA: TGTGCCAGCAGCCGGTGGAGAGACTTAGAAGAGACCCAGTACTTC.

In nucleotides, the CDR3 is TGTGCCAGCAGTCAGAGGACTAGCGGCTTAGAGACCCAGTACTTC. It specifies CASSQRTSGLETQYF. V and J are TRBV13 and TRBJ2-5; 10 bases fit TRBD2. The CDR3 spans 15 residues. Losses at the gene ends were 6 bases for V and 4 bases for J; bases not matched to a gene: 8. Germline CDR1 and CDR2: PRHDT and FYEKMQ (reference sequence).

This clonotype turned up a few times. The chain combines TRBV4-1 with TRBJ1-1; D gene uncertain. Trimming pared 8 bases from V and 2 bases from J, leaving 15 bases between. This CDR3 is built from 14 residues. Per the germline V gene, CDR1 is MGHRA and CDR2 is YSYEKL. The CDR3 DNA reads TGCGCCAGCTCGCGACTGACGGGAAACACTGAAGCTTTCTTT. This gives the protein CASSRLTGNTEAFF.

The chain recombines TRBV2 with TRBJ1-5; D possibly corresponds to TRBD1 (6 bases). Germline assignment: CDR1 SNHLY and CDR2 FYNNEI. V was clipped by 3 bases and J by 6 bases, with 12 bases between them. The CDR3 totals 14 residues. For the CDR3, the DNA is TGTGCCAGCAGTGACAGGGGAGTAGGTCAGCCCCAGCATTTT. This gives the protein CASSDRGVGQPQHF.

Many counts were recorded for this clonotype. V and J are TRBV13 and TRBJ2-3; D ambiguous. This CDR3 spans 11 amino acids. In germline, CDR1 is PRHDT, CDR2 FYEKMQ (reference sequence). Trimming pared 3 bases from V and 6 bases from J, leaving 4 bases between. The CDR3 loop is CASSFDDTQYF. CDR3 coding DNA: TGTGCCAGCAGCTTCGATGATACGCAGTATTTT.

This clonotype was counted a single time. The rearrangement joins TRBV7-2 to TRBJ2-3; 10 bases line up with TRBD2. The germline CDR1 and CDR2 sequences are SGHTA and FQGNSA. With 5 bases clipped from V and 3 bases from J, the junction kept 5 bases outside the gene matches. The CDR3 has 15 amino acids. The CDR3, as DNA: TGTGCCAGCAGCCCTCCGGGACTAGCGACAGATACGCAGTATTTT. Translating it yields CASSPPGLATDTQYF.

This sequence joins TRBV5-6 and TRBJ2-4; D may be TRBD2 (7 bases). V lost 0 bases and J lost 2, with 9 bases in between. CDR3 length equals 15 residues. The germline V gene has CDR1 SGHDT and CDR2 YYEEEE. The CDR3 sequence: CASSLGGGSKNIQYF. CDR3 nucleotides: TGTGCCAGCAGCTTGGGGGGGGGCTCCAAAAACATTCAGTACTTC.

The rearrangement links TRBV20-1 to TRBJ1-5; D is uncertain. The CDR3 length is 12 residues. Germline V gene lookup returns CDR1 DFQATT and CDR2 SNEGSKA (reference sequence). With 3 bases removed from V and 4 bases from J, the gap between germline ends came to 7 bases. The CDR3 DNA reads TGCAGTGCTAGTTTCCTGAATCAGCCCCAGCATTTT. Translating it yields CSASFLNQPQHF.

On this clonotype: A clone one base away is much larger, so this may be a read error. The chain employs TRBV9 and TRBJ2-5; the match to TRBD2 covers 8 bases. CDR3 length: 15 residues. The germline gives CDR1 SGDLS, CDR2 YYNGEE. CDR3 in DNA: TGTGCCGGCAGCGTAGCAGGAGCGGGGGCCGGGACCCAGTACTTC. The encoded protein is CAGSVAGAGAGTQYF.

V is TRBV7-2 and J is TRBJ2-7, with D perhaps being TRBD1 or TRBD2 (5 bases each). V lost 1 base and J lost 0, with 13 bases in between. Germline assignment: CDR1 SGHTA and CDR2 FQGNSA. CDR3 size: 16 residues. CDR3 amino acids: CASSLDGGLSSYEQYF. In DNA, the CDR3 is TGTGCCAGCAGCTTAGATGGGGGATTGAGCTCCTACGAGCAGTACTTC.

The rearrangement uses TRBV29-1 and TRBJ1-2; unclear D gene. The germline V gene encodes CDR1 SQVTM and CDR2 ANQGSEA. Deletions cut 3 bases from V and 8 bases from J, with 19 bases between. The CDR3 runs 14 residues. The CDR3 region is CSVDNRRTQGGYTF. The CDR3 nucleotides read TGCAGCGTTGATAACAGAAGGACCCAAGGGGGCTACACCTTC.

The gene calls are TRBV20-1 and TRBJ2-1; 10 bases map to TRBD2. The CDR3 consists of 16 residues. Trimming at V came to 3 bases and at J to 3 bases, leaving 8 bases not matched to a gene. Germline CDR1 and CDR2: DFQATT and SNEGSKA (reference sequence). CDR3 coding DNA: TGCAGTGCTAGGACGCTAGCGGGAGTAGTCTACAATGAGCAGTTCTTC. This translates into CSARTLAGVVYNEQFF.

The chain employs TRBV20-1 and TRBJ1-5; weak D call: TRBD1 (6 bases). V lost 6 bases and J 1 base, leaving 10 bases between the germline ends. The CDR3 is 13 amino acids. The germline V gene encodes CDR1 DFQATT and CDR2 SNEGSKA (reference sequence). The DNA for the CDR3 is TGCAGTGCGCGGGACAAGAGCAATCAGCCCCAGCATTTT. Its translation: CSARDKSNQPQHF.

This clonotype was recorded a few times. This rearrangement joins TRBV20-1 to TRBJ2-7; D is unclear. CDR1 is DFQATT, CDR2 SNEGSKA, per germline (reference sequence). Trimming stripped 1 base from V and 7 bases from J, with 23 bases between. This CDR3 comprises 16 residues. The CDR3, as DNA: TGCAGTGCTAGAGCCCTTCGAGGAGCCGCTGACCGGGAGCAGTACTTC. This sequence encodes CSARALRGAADREQYF.

This clonotype was detected a few times. This rearrangement joins TRBV6-5 to TRBJ2-5; D remains ambiguous. Germline V lookup: CDR1 MNHEY, CDR2 SVGAGI. The CDR3 runs 12 residues. Trimming shortened V by 5 bases and J by 2 bases, and 6 bases separated the two germline ends. CDR3 residues: CASSMGQETQYF. CDR3 bases: TGTGCCAGCAGTATGGGGCAAGAGACCCAGTACTTC.

This rearrangement joins TRBV13 to TRBJ2-5; the match to TRBD1 covers 10 bases. The CDR3 runs to 18 residues. After removal of 3 bases from V and 5 bases from J, the junction contained 15 bases not matched to a gene. Germline CDR1 PRHDT, CDR2 FYEKMQ (reference sequence). CDR3 coding DNA: TGTGCCAGCAGCTTCCTTAACCGACAGGGGGCGAGGGCGGAGACCCAGTACTTC. This encodes CASSFLNRQGARAETQYF.

This chain links TRBV4-2 with TRBJ2-1, with D unclear. The DNA end favors TRBJ2-7, so the J call may be wrong. The CDR3 contains 15 residues. CDR1 is LGHNA, CDR2 YNFKEQ, per germline. This chain's CDR3 is CASSQYLLKSYEQYF. CDR3 DNA sequence: TGTGCCAGCAGCCAATACCTGCTGAAATCCTACGAGCAGTACTTC.

CDR3 loop: CSARDYGGVTTYEQYF. The CDR3 DNA is TGCAGTGCTAGAGATTACGGCGGGGTGACCACCTACGAGCAGTACTTC. This chain uses TRBV20-1 with TRBJ2-7; D is possibly TRBD2 (6 bases). From germline, CDR1 is DFQATT and CDR2 SNEGSKA (reference sequence). Deletions cut 0 bases from V and 2 bases from J, with 17 bases between. The CDR3 covers 16 residues.

This chain links TRBV6-5 with TRBJ2-7, with 9 nucleotides matching TRBD1. CDR3 length: 15 amino acids. V shed 5 bases and J 2 bases; nucleotides not matched to a gene: 7. Germline V gene data show CDR1 as MNHEY and CDR2 as SVGAGI. The CDR3 DNA reads TGTGCCAGCAGTCGCGGACACAGGGGGCCCTACGAGCAGTACTTC. Translated, it gives CASSRGHRGPYEQYF.

The gene calls are TRBV12-3 or TRBV12-4 and TRBJ2-5; 7 bases match TRBD1. Near its end, the DNA agrees better with TRBJ2-1, so the J call may be wrong. This CDR3 region has 13 residues. Here the CDR3 reads CASSRQGFNEQFF. The DNA for the CDR3 is TGTGCCAGCAGTAGACAGGGTTTCAATGAGCAGTTCTTC.

This clonotype was seen only a few times. This chain connects TRBV27 to TRBJ1-4; perhaps TRBD1 as D (5 bases). Trimming stripped 3 bases from V and 7 bases from J, with 24 bases between. The germline CDR1 and CDR2 sequences are MNHEY and SMNVEV (reference sequence). This CDR3 is 18 amino acids long. CDR3 in amino acids: CASSFQARGRLEVEKLFF. For the CDR3, the DNA is TGTGCCAGCAGTTTCCAGGCTAGGGGCCGTCTCGAGGTTGAAAAACTGTTTTTT.

This chain joins TRBV28 and TRBJ2-7; D possibly corresponds to TRBD1 (6 bases). Germline assignment: CDR1 MDHEN and CDR2 SYDVKM. CDR3 length: 15 amino acids. The ends were cut back, 4 bases at V and 2 bases at J, with 15 bases in the middle. CDR3 protein: CASSSADSPAYEQYF. Written as DNA, the CDR3 is TGTGCCAGCAGTTCCGCGGACAGTCCAGCCTACGAGCAGTACTTC. Together with reference TRBV28 and TRBJ2-7, the CDR3 gives the full variable domain: DVKVTQSSRYLVKRTGEKVFLECVQDMDHENMFWYRQDPGLGLRLIYFSYDVKMKEKGDIPEGYSVSREKKERFSLILESASTNQTSMYLCASSSADSPAYEQYFGPGTRLTVT.

This clonotype turned up a few times. The chain couples TRBV29-1 to TRBJ1-2; D call uncertain. Germline V gene sequence: CDR1 SQVTM, CDR2 ANQGSEA. The CDR3 contains 15 residues. The V gene lost 5 bases and the J gene lost 1 base, with 17 bases spanning the gap. The CDR3 DNA is TGCAGCGTTTCTGGTAGGACCAGTCGTAACTATGGCTACACCTTC. This sequence encodes CSVSGRTSRNYGYTF.

The V call is TRBV3-1, the J call TRBJ2-1; D might be TRBD2 (5 bases). This CDR3 has 15 residues. From germline, CDR1 is LGHDT and CDR2 YNNKEL (reference sequence). Trimming pared 3 bases from V and 5 bases from J, leaving 14 bases between. As DNA, the CDR3 is TGTGCCAGCAGCCAGCGGCGGGCGGGCCACAATGAGCAGTTCTTC. It specifies CASSQRRAGHNEQFF.

The J gene is TRBJ2-5, the V gene TRBV12-3 or TRBV12-4; no definite D call. Trimming took 7 bases from V and 5 from J, leaving 14 bases between them. The CDR3 sequence is 13 residues long. In DNA form, the CDR3 reads TGTGCCAGCAAACCCCTGACCTTGGAGACCCAGTACTTC. The encoded protein is CASKPLTLETQYF.

This clonotype was seen only a few times. The V and J genes are TRBV6-2 or TRBV6-3 and TRBJ1-1; perhaps TRBD1 as D (5 bases). Trimming took 4 bases from V and 6 from J, leaving 9 bases between them. There are 12 residues in the CDR3. Per the germline V gene, CDR1 is MNHEY and CDR2 is SVGEGT. CDR3 sequence (DNA): TGTGCCAGCAGTTTCCAGGGAGCTGAAGCTTTCTTT. Its translation is CASSFQGAEAFF.

In this sample, this clonotype turned up once. This chain uses TRBV4-3 with TRBJ1-2, with D maybe TRBD1 (5 bases). V was shortened by 4 bases and J by 14 bases, with 26 bases between the two germline ends. From germline, CDR1 is LGHNA and CDR2 YSLEER. The CDR3 sequence is 15 residues long. CDR3 DNA sequence: TGCGCCAGCAGCCCCCTCTCTACAGGCCCACACGAGGGGACCTTC. Translating it yields CASSPLSTGPHEGTF.

In this sample, this clonotype turned up a few times. J is TRBJ2-5 and V is TRBV10-3; TRBD2 matches 13 bases. The J call may be incorrect, as the DNA end agrees better with TRBJ2-1. The CDR3 has 15 amino acids. Looked up from germline, CDR1 is ENHRY and CDR2 is SYGVKD. CDR3 amino acids: CAISEGLAGAGEQFF. The CDR3 DNA is TGTGCCATCAGTGAGGGACTAGCGGGAGCAGGAGAGCAGTTCTTC.

This clonotype was counted only a few times. The chain carries TRBV11-2 and TRBJ2-1; D could derive from TRBD1 or TRBD2 (5 bases each). Germline values: CDR1 SGHAT, CDR2 FQNNGV. This CDR3 region has 12 residues. V was cut by 5 bases and J by 15 bases, with 17 bases left in between. CDR3 amino acids: CASSPRDDAPFF. For the CDR3, the DNA is TGTGCCAGCAGCCCCCGGGACGACGCGCCGTTCTTC. Based on the CDR3 plus reference TRBV11-2 and TRBJ2-1, the full variable domain is EAGVAQSPRYKIIEKRQSVAFWCNPISGHATLYWYQQILGQGPKLLIQFQNNGVVDDSQLPKDRFSAERLKGVDSTLKIQPAKLEDSAVYLCASSPRDDAPFFGPGTRLTVL.

This clonotype was seen a few times. The V gene is TRBV10-3, the J gene TRBJ2-1, with 7 bases lining up with TRBD2. CDR1 ENHRY and CDR2 SYGVKD come from the germline V gene. CDR3 length: 14 residues. J lost 5 bases, V lost 2 bases, and 3 bases had no gene match. The CDR3: CAISEAGVHNEQFF. The CDR3 DNA reads TGTGCCATCAGTGAGGCGGGAGTACACAATGAGCAGTTCTTC.